This section outlines one TCR beta chain sequence together with its context. Its antigen is unknown. This entry comes from a study of cytomegalovirus exposure and HLA in healthy donors. The repertoire was sequenced with immunoSEQ multiplex PCR; TCRdb's copy has only in-frame clones and lacks some. The table includes 150,000 to 200,000 clones, 85% detected once. The germline V gene has CDR1 MNHNS and CDR2 SASEGT. V shed 0 bases, J shed 10 bases, and the junction held 13 bases outside the gene matches. The CDR3 is made up of 17 amino acids. The donors were in the roughly 110-subject validation cohort, distinct from the roughly 700-subject first cohort. Study outcomes and limitations: The authors confirmed in vitro that three CMV-associated chains were specific for CMV antigens.

Sequencing was carried out using PBMCs. The sequence derives from a man aged 30-40 years in good health and CMV-seropositive. The V call is TRBV6-1, the J call TRBJ2-1, with 9 bases identical to TRBD2. CDR3 protein: CASSEAAGGGAHGEQFF. The CDR3 DNA follows: TGTGCCAGCAGTGAAGCGGCGGGCGGGGGGGCCCACGGGGAGCAGTTCTTC.